Included here is one T cell receptor (beta chain) sequence, with context. The sample comes from a study of control samples from healthy donors and cancer patients. Only in-frame clones appear in the TCRdb table, and some are missing; sequencing was by immunoSEQ multiplex PCR. The sample yields 100,000 or so clones, roughly 92% seen once. V was pared by 4 bases and J by 0 bases, with 10 bases of the junction left unmatched. The CDR3 contains 17 residues. The germline V gene encodes CDR1 LNHDA and CDR2 SQIVND (reference sequence). The origin of this receptor is a woman aged 30 to 39 in good health. The chain uses TRBV19 and TRBJ2-5; 8 nucleotides agree with TRBD1. The sample was blood. The CDR3 bases are TGTGCCAGTAGTAGAGGGAACAGGGGGGAAGACCAAGAGACCCAGTACTTC. Encoded protein: CASSRGNRGEDQETQYF.